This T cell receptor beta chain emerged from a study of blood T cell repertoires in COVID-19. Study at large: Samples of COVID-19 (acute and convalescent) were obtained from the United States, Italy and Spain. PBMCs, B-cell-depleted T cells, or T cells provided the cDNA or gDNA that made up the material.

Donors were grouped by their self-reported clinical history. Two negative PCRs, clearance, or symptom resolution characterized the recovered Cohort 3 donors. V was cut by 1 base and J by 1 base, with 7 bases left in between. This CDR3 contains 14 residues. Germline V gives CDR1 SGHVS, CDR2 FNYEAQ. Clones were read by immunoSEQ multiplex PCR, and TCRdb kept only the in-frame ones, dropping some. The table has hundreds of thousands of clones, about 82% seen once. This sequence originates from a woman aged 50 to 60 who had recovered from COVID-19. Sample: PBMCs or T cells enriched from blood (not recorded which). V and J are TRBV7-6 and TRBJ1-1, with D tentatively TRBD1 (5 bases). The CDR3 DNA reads TGTGCCAGCAGCTTAGACAGGACGAACACTGAAGCTTTCTTT. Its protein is CASSLDRTNTEAFF.